This TCR beta chain is drawn from a study of shared clonotypes between healthy human individuals. Study-wide background: CD4 naive and CD4 memory each took three plates per donor, while CD8 naive took two and CD8 memory one.

Deep was the level used in running the assay. Generated by immunoSEQ multiplex PCR, the TCRdb table keeps only in-frame clones and is missing some. The sample lists approximately 2,300,000 clones; 92% were seen once. In regard to this clone: Antigen: not known.

The ends were cut back, 6 bases at V and 2 bases at J, with 12 bases in the middle. The length of the CDR3 is 14 residues. The germline V gene has CDR1 SNHLY and CDR2 FYNNEI. Study-level findings and limits: Memory subsets generally showed lower estimated richness than naive subsets. Some naive CD4 clonotypes, around 5%, turned up in common across four donors.

The sequencing input was naive CD4+ T cells from PBMCs. Specified subset: CD45RA+ positively selected. This TCR was recovered from a man aged 18 to 35 in good health. Some clones in this sample may be carry-over from other donors' samples. The chain combines TRBV2 with TRBJ2-3, with D unresolved. The CDR3 region has the DNA TGTGCCAGCAGGCTAGTCGATACCACAGATACGCAGTATTTT. Translated, it gives CASRLVDTTDTQYF.